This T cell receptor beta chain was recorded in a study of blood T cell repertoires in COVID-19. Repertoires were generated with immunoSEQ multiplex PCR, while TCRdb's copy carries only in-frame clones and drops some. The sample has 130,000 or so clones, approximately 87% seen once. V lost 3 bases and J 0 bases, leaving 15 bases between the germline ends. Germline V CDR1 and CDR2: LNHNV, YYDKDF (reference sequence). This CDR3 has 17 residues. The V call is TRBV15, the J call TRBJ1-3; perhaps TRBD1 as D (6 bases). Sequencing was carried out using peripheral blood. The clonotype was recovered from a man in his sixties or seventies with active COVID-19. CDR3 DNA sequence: TGTGCCACCAGCAGGGGTTCGACAGGAGCCTCTGGAAACACCATATATTTT. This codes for CATSRGSTGASGNTIYF.